A single sample is the source of the 3 T cell receptor beta chains below, sequenced in a study of CXCR3-negative and CXCR3-positive naive CD8 T cells. Study outcomes and limitations: CXCR3-expressing naive cells carried TRB CDR3s more hydrophobic than those of CXCR3-negative naive cells.

It was by 5' RACE with UMI labels that the TRB cDNA libraries were prepared. TCRdb re-called the 5' RACE reads, yielding one record per CDR3 amino acid sequence without DNA. This sample's table has 120,000 or so distinct CDR3 sequences. These receptors' targets are unknown. The sample consisted of naive CXCR3+ CD8+ T cells from blood. The subset denotes: CD45RO-CCR7+CD27+CD95- naive CD8+ T cells expressing CXCR3 (TNR3+). All receptors derive from a human donor in good health. Some clones in this sample may be carry-over from other donors' samples.

V is TRBV6-2 or TRBV6-3 and J is TRBJ2-1; TCRdb's D gene call, TRBD1, goes unchecked for lack of DNA. Germline V gene lookup returns CDR1 MNHEY and CDR2 SVGEGT. The CDR3 consists of 15 residues. CDR3 region: CASSHWDRGKNEQFF.

This sequence joins TRBV12-3 or TRBV12-4 and TRBJ1-3; lacking DNA, the TRBD1 call made by TCRdb goes unchecked. This CDR3 is built from 15 residues. The CDR3: CASTSGGPSGNTIYF.

The rearrangement uses TRBV4-3 and TRBJ1-2. This CDR3 is 16 amino acids long. Germline V lookup: CDR1 LGHNA, CDR2 YSLEER. CDR3: CASSQDLGTANYGYTF.